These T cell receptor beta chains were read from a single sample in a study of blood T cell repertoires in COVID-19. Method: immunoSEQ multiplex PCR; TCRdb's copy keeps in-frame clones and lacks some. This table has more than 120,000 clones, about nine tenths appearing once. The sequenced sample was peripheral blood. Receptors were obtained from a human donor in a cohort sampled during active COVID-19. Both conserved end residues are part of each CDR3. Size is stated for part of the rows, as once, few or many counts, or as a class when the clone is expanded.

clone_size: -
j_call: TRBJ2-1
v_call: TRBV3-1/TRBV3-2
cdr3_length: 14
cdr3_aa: CASSQDPDSNEQFF

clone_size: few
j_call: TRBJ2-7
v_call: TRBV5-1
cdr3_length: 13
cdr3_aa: CASSLGDNYEQYF

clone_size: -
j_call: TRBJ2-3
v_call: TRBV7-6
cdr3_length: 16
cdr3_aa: CASSPRLAGSTDTQYF

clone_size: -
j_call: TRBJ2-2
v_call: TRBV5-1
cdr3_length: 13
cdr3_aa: CASSQQATGELFF

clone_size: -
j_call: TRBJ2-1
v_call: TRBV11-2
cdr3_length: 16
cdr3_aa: CASSLVGAGVVNEQFF

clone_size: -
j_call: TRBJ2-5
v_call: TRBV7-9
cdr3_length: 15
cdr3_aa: CASSLGQGARETQYF

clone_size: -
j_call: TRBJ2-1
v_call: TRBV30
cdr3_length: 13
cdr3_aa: CAWSYSQTNEQFF

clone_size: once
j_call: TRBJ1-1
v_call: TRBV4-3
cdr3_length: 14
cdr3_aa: CASSHGRMNTEAFF

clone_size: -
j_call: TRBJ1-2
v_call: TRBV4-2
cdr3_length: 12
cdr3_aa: CASSQDRYGYTF

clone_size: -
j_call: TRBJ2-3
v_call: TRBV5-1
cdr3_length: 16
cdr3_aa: CASSPLRGTSTDTQYF

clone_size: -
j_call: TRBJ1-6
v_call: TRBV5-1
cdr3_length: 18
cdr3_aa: CASSLGTGEGSYNSPLHF

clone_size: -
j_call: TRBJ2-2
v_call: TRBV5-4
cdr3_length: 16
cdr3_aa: CASSSAREVTTGELFF

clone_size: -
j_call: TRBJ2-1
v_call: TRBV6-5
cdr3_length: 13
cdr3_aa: CASSSTNGNEQFF

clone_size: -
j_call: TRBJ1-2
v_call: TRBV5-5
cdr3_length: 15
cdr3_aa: CASSLIRGHDYGYTF

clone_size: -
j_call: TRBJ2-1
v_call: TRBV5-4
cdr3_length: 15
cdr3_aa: CASSVTSGGADEQFF

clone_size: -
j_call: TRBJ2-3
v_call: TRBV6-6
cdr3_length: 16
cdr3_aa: CASRSGLASVTDTQYF